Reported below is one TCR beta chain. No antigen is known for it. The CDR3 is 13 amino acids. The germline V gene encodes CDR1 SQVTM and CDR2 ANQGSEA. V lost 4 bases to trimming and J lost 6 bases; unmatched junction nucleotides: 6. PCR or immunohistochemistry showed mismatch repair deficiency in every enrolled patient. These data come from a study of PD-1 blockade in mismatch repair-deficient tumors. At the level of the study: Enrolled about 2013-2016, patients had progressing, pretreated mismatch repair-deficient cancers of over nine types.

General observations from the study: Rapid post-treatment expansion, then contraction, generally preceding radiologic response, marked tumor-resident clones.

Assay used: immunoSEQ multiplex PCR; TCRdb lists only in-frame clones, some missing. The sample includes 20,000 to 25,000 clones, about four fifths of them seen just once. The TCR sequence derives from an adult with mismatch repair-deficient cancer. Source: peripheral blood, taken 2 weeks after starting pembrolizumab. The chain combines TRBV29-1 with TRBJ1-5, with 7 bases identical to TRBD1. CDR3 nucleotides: TGCAGCGTTGCCGACAGGGAAAGTCAGCCCCAGCATTTT. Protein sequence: CSVADRESQPQHF. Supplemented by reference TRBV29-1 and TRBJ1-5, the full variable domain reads SAVISQKPSRDICQRGTSLTIQCQVDSQVTMMFWYRQQPGQSLTLIATANQGSEATYESGFVIDKFPISRPNLTFSTLTVSNMSPEDSSIYLCSVADRESQPQHFGDGTRLSIL.